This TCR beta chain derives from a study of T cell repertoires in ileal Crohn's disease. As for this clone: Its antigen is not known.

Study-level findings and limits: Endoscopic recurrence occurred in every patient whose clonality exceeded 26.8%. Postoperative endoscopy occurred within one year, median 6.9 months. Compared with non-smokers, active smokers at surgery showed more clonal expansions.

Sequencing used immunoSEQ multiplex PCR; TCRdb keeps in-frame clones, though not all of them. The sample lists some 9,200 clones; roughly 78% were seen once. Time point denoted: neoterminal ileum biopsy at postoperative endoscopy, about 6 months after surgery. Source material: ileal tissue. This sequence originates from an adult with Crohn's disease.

The CDR3 is CASRSKLAGFYNEQFF. The CDR3 bases are TGTGCCAGTAGAAGTAAACTAGCGGGTTTTTACAATGAGCAGTTCTTC. The chain is built from TRBV19 and TRBJ2-1; the match to TRBD2 covers 9 bases. J was trimmed by 4 bases and V by 6 bases; bases with no gene match: 10. This CDR3 is 16 amino acids long. Germline loops: CDR1 LNHDA, CDR2 SQIVND (reference sequence).